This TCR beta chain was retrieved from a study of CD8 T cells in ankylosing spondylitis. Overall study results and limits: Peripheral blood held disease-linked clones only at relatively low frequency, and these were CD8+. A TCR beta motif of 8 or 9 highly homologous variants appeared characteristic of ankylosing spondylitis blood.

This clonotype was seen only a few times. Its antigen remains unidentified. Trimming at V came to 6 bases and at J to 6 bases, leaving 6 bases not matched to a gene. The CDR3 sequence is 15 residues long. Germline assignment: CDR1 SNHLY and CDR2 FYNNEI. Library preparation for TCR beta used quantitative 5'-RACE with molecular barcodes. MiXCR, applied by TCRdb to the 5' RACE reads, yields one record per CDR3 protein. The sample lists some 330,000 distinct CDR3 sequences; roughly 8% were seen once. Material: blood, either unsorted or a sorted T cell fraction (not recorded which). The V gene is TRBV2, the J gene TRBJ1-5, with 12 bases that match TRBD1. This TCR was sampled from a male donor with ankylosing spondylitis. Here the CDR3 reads CASRPRDRGPQPQHF. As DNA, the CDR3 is TGTGCCAGCAGGCCACGGGACAGGGGGCCTCAGCCCCAGCATTTT.